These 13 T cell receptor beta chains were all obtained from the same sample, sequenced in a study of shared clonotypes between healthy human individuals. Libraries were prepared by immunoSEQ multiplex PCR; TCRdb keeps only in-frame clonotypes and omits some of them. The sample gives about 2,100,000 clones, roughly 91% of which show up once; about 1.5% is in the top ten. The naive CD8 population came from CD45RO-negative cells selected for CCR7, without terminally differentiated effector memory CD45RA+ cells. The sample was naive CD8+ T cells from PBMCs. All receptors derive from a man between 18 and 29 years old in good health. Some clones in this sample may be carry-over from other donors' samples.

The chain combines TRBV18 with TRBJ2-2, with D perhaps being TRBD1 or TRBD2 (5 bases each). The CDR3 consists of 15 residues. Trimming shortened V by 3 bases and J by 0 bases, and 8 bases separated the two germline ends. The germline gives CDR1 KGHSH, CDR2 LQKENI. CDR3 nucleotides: TGTGCCAGCTCACCCGGGACGGCGAACACCGGGGAGCTGTTTTTT. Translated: CASSPGTANTGELFF.

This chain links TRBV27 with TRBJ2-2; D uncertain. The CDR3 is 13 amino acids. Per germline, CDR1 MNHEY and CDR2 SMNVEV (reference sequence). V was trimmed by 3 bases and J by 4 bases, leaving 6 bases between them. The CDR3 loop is CASSFWGTGELFF. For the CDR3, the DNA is TGTGCCAGCAGTTTTTGGGGCACCGGGGAGCTGTTTTTT.

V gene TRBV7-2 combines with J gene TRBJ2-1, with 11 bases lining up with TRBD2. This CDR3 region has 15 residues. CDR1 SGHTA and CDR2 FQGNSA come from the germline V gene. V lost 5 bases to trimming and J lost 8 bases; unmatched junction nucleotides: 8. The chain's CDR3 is CASSSFSGGVDEQFF. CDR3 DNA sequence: TGTGCCAGCAGCAGCTTTAGCGGGGGGGTCGATGAGCAGTTCTTC.

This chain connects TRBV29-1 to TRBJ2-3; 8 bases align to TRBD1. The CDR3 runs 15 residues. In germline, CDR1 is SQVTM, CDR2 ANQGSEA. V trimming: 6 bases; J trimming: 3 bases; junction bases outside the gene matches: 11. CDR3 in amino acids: CSVDRTGLTTDTQYF. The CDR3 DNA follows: TGCAGCGTAGACAGGACAGGGTTGACGACAGATACGCAGTATTTT.

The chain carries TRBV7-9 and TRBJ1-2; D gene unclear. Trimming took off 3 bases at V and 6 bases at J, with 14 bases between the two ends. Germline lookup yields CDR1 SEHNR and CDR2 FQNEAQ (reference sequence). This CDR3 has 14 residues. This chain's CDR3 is CASSLVPGVNGYTF. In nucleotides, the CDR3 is TGTGCCAGCAGCTTGGTCCCCGGGGTAAATGGCTACACCTTC. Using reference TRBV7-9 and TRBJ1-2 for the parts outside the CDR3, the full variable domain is DTGVSQNPRHKITKRGQNVTFRCDPISEHNRLYWYRQTLGQGPEFLTYFQNEAQLEKSRLLSDRFSAERPKGSFSTLEIQRTEQGDSAMYLCASSLVPGVNGYTFGSGTRLTVV.

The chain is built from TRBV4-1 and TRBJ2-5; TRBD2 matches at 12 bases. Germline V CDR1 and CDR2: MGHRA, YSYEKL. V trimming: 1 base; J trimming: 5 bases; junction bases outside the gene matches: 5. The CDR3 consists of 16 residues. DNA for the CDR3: TGCGCCAGCAGCCAAGGTTCTAGCGGGAGGGGTGAGACCCAGTACTTC. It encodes CASSQGSSGRGETQYF.

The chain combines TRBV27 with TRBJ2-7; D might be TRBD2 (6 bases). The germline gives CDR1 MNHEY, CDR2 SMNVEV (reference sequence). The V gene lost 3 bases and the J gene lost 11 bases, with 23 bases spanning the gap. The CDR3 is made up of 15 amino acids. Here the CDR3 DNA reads TGTGCCAGCAGTTTGAAGGCGGGGCCGACCCCTATTGAGTACTTC. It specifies CASSLKAGPTPIEYF.

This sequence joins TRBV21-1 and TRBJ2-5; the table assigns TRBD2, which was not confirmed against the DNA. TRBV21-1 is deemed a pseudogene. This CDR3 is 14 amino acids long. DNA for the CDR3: TGTGCCAGCAGCAAAGATCGGGGGTGGGAGACCCAGTACTTC. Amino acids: CASSKDRGWETQYF.

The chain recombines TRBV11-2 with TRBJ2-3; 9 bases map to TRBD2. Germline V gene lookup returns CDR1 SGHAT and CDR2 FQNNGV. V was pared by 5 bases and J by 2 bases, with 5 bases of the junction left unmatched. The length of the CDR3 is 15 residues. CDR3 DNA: TGTGCCAGCAGCCTGGGACTAGCTAACACAGATACGCAGTATTTT. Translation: CASSLGLANTDTQYF.

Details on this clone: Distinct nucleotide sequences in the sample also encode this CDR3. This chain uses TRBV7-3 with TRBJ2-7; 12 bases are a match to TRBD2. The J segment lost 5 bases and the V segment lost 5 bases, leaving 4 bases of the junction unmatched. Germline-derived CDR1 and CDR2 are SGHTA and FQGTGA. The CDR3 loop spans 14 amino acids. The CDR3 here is CASSRGTSGHEQYF. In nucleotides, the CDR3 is TGTGCCAGCAGCCGCGGGACTAGCGGGCACGAGCAGTACTTC.

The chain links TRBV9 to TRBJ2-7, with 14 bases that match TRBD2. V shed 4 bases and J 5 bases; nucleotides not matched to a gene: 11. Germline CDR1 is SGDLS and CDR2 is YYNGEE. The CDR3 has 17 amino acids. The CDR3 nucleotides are TGTGCCAGCAGCCCTGGGACTAGCGGGAGTAGAGGCAACGAGCAGTACTTC. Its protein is CASSPGTSGSRGNEQYF.

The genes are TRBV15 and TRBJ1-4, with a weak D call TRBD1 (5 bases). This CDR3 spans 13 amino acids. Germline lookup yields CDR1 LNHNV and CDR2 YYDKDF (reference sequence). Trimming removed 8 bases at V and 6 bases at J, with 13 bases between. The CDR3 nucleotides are TGTGCCACCCGACGTGGGGGGGATGAAAAACTGTTTTTT. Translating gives CATRRGGDEKLFF.

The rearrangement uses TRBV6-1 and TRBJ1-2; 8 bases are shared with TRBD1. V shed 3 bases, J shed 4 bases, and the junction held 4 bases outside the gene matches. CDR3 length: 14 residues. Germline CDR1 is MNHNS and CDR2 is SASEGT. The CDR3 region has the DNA TGTGCCAGCAGTGAGGACAGGGACCGCTATGGCTACACCTTC. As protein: CASSEDRDRYGYTF.